This passage covers 25 T cell receptor beta chains from one sample sequenced in a study of T cell changes during pregnancy in multiple sclerosis. Profiled with immunoSEQ multiplex PCR; TCRdb holds only in-frame clones, not every one. The table lists roughly 69,000 clones, 92% of them singletons, with roughly 1.5% in the top ten. The sample was peripheral blood, taken after pregnancy. These receptors all come from a female donor with multiple sclerosis, enrolled in a pregnancy study.

As for this clone: The same CDR3 also results from other DNA sequences found in this sample. The chain joins TRBV7-2 to TRBJ2-7, with D possibly being TRBD2 (6 bases). Germline CDR1 and CDR2: SGHTA and FQGNSA. This CDR3 is built from 13 residues. V lost 1 base and J lost 2, with 6 bases in between. Here the CDR3 reads CASSLGLAYEQYF. The CDR3 nucleotides are TGTGCCAGCAGCTTAGGACTAGCCTACGAGCAGTACTTC.

The rearrangement links TRBV18 to TRBJ2-3; D is ambiguous. Germline values: CDR1 KGHSH, CDR2 LQKENI. This CDR3 has 16 residues. Trimming cost V 3 bases and J 4 bases, with 17 bases left between them. Here the CDR3 DNA reads TGTGCCAGCTCACCCGACACGTTTATGAGAGCAGATACGCAGTATTTT. It specifies CASSPDTFMRADTQYF.

V and J are TRBV2 and TRBJ2-1, with 7 bases matching TRBD1. The CDR3 has 13 amino acids. V lost 7 bases to trimming and J lost 4 bases; unmatched junction nucleotides: 4. Looked up from germline, CDR1 is SNHLY and CDR2 is FYNNEI. In DNA, the CDR3 is TGTGCCAGCAATCCGGGACAGTACAATGAGCAGTTCTTC. It specifies CASNPGQYNEQFF.

This clone has only one observation. The CDR3 bases are TGTGCCAGCAGCCCCAGGCGTACGGCTTCCTACGAGCAGTACTTC. Protein sequence: CASSPRRTASYEQYF. The chain carries TRBV7-9 and TRBJ2-7; no clear D gene. CDR1 is SEHNR and CDR2 is FQNEAQ in the germline V gene (reference sequence). The CDR3 extends over 15 amino acids. V was cut by 5 bases and J by 1 base, with 15 bases left in between.

This rearrangement joins TRBV19 to TRBJ2-4; TRBD2 matches at 12 bases. J lost 0 bases, V lost 5 bases, and 8 bases had no gene match. This CDR3 contains 18 residues. Germline lookup yields CDR1 LNHDA and CDR2 SQIVND (reference sequence). In DNA form, the CDR3 reads TGTGCCAGTAGTCCCCGGACTAGCGGGGCCCTAGCCAAAAACATTCAGTACTTC. It yields the protein CASSPRTSGALAKNIQYF.

The chain employs TRBV7-6 and TRBJ1-1, with D tentatively TRBD1 (5 bases). Germline CDR1 SGHVS, CDR2 FNYEAQ. V shed 1 base and J shed 1 base, with 10 bases lying between them. The CDR3 runs to 15 residues. The CDR3 DNA follows: TGTGCCAGCAGCTTAGTGGGAGGGGAGAACACTGAAGCTTTCTTT. It translates to CASSLVGGENTEAFF.

The chain employs TRBV6-5 and TRBJ2-1; D ambiguous. The CDR3 is 13 amino acids. The V end was cut by 2 bases, the J end by 8 bases, with 10 bases between. From germline, CDR1 is MNHEY and CDR2 SVGAGI. The CDR3 DNA sequence: TGTGCCAGCAGTTACAATTTGCGCGATGAGCAGTTCTTC. It specifies CASSYNLRDEQFF.

The genes are TRBV6-5 and TRBJ2-7, with TRBD2 matching 8 bases. This CDR3 region has 14 residues. In germline, CDR1 is MNHEY, CDR2 SVGAGI. J gave up 4 bases and V 2 bases, and 4 bases lay outside the gene matches. Here the CDR3 DNA reads TGTGCCAGCAGTTACGGGACTAGGGGATACGAGCAGTACTTC. It is translated as CASSYGTRGYEQYF.

V is TRBV7-9 and J is TRBJ2-3; a weak D match, TRBD1 (6 bases). V was trimmed by 6 bases and J by 4 bases, leaving 11 bases between them. The CDR3 loop spans 13 amino acids. Germline V gives CDR1 SEHNR, CDR2 FQNEAQ (reference sequence). The CDR3 protein is CASSGTRADTQYF. The CDR3 bases are TGTGCCAGCAGTGGGACACGGGCAGATACGCAGTATTTT.

The J gene is TRBJ2-3, the V gene TRBV30, with TRBD1 identical over 8 bases. The CDR3 is made up of 17 amino acids. V shed 2 bases, J shed 1 base, and the junction held 11 bases outside the gene matches. Per germline, CDR1 GTSNPN and CDR2 SVGIG (reference sequence). The CDR3 DNA follows: TGTGCCTGGAGTAACTTGGAAATGGACAGGGGCACAGATACGCAGTATTTT. Translated: CAWSNLEMDRGTDTQYF.

J is TRBJ1-2 and V is TRBV30; TRBD1 might be the D (5 bases). This CDR3 has 11 residues. V lost 1 base and J lost 8, with 8 bases in between. The V gene's germline CDR1 is GTSNPN and CDR2 SVGIG (reference sequence). The CDR3 coding sequence is TGTGCCTGGAGTGCGGGGGGGGGCTACACCTTC. Its protein is CAWSAGGGYTF.

This chain connects TRBV6-1 to TRBJ1-5; maybe TRBD1 (5 bases). Per germline, CDR1 MNHNS and CDR2 SASEGT. The V end lost 4 bases, the J end lost 2 bases, and 12 bases lay between the germline ends. CDR3 length: 15 residues. Here the CDR3 reads CASSAAGLGNQPQHF. The DNA of the CDR3 is TGTGCCAGCAGTGCGGCAGGGCTCGGCAATCAGCCCCAGCATTTT.

V gene TRBV19 combines with J gene TRBJ2-1; 9 bases agree with TRBD2. CDR1 and CDR2 from the germline V gene are LNHDA and SQIVND (reference sequence). The V and J ends lost 4 bases and 8 bases, in that order; junction bases with no gene match: 12. The CDR3 loop spans 16 amino acids. CDR3 sequence: CASSTSGGRVFYEQFF. For the CDR3, the DNA is TGTGCCAGTAGTACCTCCGGCGGGAGGGTTTTCTATGAGCAGTTCTTC.

J is TRBJ1-2 and V is TRBV28; 7 bases are a match to TRBD1. The CDR3 totals 14 residues. Per germline, CDR1 MDHEN and CDR2 SYDVKM. V trimming: 4 bases; J trimming: 4 bases; junction bases outside the gene matches: 6. Here the CDR3 reads CASSSRQGPYGYTF. CDR3 sequence (DNA): TGTGCCAGCAGTTCCAGACAGGGACCCTATGGCTACACCTTC.

CDR3 DNA sequence: TGTGCCAGCAGCCGGGACAGCGACTTCTATGGCTACACCTTC. It specifies CASSRDSDFYGYTF. The rearrangement links TRBV21-1 to TRBJ1-2; the D call of TRBD1 is as the table states it, not checked on the DNA. TRBV21-1 constitutes a pseudogene. This CDR3 has 14 amino acids.

V and J are TRBV10-3 and TRBJ1-3; 9 nucleotides match TRBD1. V trimming: 4 bases; J trimming: 2 bases; junction bases outside the gene matches: 6. CDR3 length equals 16 residues. Germline V CDR1 and CDR2: ENHRY, SYGVKD. The CDR3 DNA reads as TGTGCCATCAGTGGTGGGACAGGGAGGACTGGAAACACCATATATTTT. This gives the protein CAISGGTGRTGNTIYF.

This clone occurred a few times. The gene calls are TRBV19 and TRBJ1-1; 8 nucleotides align to TRBD1. V was pared by 4 bases and J by 4 bases, with 8 bases of the junction left unmatched. This CDR3 region has 15 residues. Germline loops: CDR1 LNHDA, CDR2 SQIVND (reference sequence). The CDR3 reads CASSSSGGWFTEAFF. The CDR3 bases are TGTGCCAGTAGTAGCTCAGGGGGCTGGTTCACTGAAGCTTTCTTT.

V and J are TRBV7-9 and TRBJ2-5; 7 bases line up with TRBD1. After removal of 5 bases from V and 4 bases from J, the junction contained 7 bases not matched to a gene. The CDR3 sequence is 14 residues long. Germline V gene lookup returns CDR1 SEHNR and CDR2 FQNEAQ (reference sequence). The CDR3 loop is CASSADRVGETQYF. CDR3 bases: TGTGCCAGCAGCGCCGACAGGGTAGGAGAGACCCAGTACTTC.

The chain employs TRBV28 and TRBJ1-1; D gene ambiguous. Germline loops: CDR1 MDHEN, CDR2 SYDVKM. The germline V and J ends were trimmed by 2 bases and 4 bases, with 8 bases remaining between them. This CDR3 has 13 amino acids. This chain's CDR3 is CASSLGESTEAFF. The CDR3 DNA reads as TGTGCCAGCAGTTTAGGGGAGAGCACTGAAGCTTTCTTT.

The CDR3 is CASKEDYQETQYF. The CDR3 DNA follows: TGTGCCAGCAAGGAGGATTACCAAGAGACCCAGTACTTC. The V call is TRBV2, the J call TRBJ2-5; D might be TRBD2 (5 bases). CDR3 length equals 13 residues. Trimming cost V 7 bases and J 0 bases, with 9 bases left between them. CDR1 and CDR2 (germline): SNHLY, FYNNEI. Variable domain in full (rest from reference TRBV2 and TRBJ2-5): EPEVTQTPSHQVTQMGQEVILRCVPISNHLYFYWYRQILGQKVEFLVSFYNNEISEKSEIFDDQFSVERPDGSNFTLKIRSTKLEDSAMYFCASKEDYQETQYFGPGTRLLVL.

This chain uses TRBV4-1 with TRBJ1-2; D is ambiguous. Trimming removed 1 base from V and 0 bases from J, with 6 bases in between. The length of the CDR3 is 14 residues. The germline V gene has CDR1 MGHRA and CDR2 YSYEKL. CDR3 DNA sequence: TGCGCCAGCAGCCAAGTACAGACTAACTATGGCTACACCTTC. Translated, it gives CASSQVQTNYGYTF.

This clone was counted a single time. The chain employs TRBV14 and TRBJ2-2; 9 nucleotides agree with TRBD1. V lost 1 base to trimming and J lost 1 base; unmatched junction nucleotides: 1. The CDR3 has 16 residues. In germline, CDR1 is SGHDN, CDR2 FVKESK. CDR3 DNA sequence: TGTGCCAGCAGCCAAGTGGGACAGGGGAACACCGGGGAGCTGTTTTTT. This codes for CASSQVGQGNTGELFF.

The rearrangement links TRBV11-3 to TRBJ2-7; 8 bases align to TRBD1. The CDR3 is 14 amino acids. With 0 bases clipped from V and 3 bases from J, the junction kept 1 base outside the gene matches. Germline CDR1 SGHNT, CDR2 YENEEA. In DNA form, the CDR3 reads TGTGCCAGCAGCTTAGATGGACAGGGCTACGAGCAGTACTTC. It translates to CASSLDGQGYEQYF.

V and J are TRBV6-4 and TRBJ2-2; D not resolved. The CDR3 is made up of 18 amino acids. The germline gives CDR1 MRHNA, CDR2 SNTAGT. Between the trimmed V and J ends, which lost 0 bases and 3 bases, there was a span of 17 bases. The CDR3: CASSDSFQWPSHTGELFF. As DNA, the CDR3 is TGTGCCAGCAGTGACTCTTTTCAGTGGCCTTCCCACACCGGGGAGCTGTTTTTT.

The chain employs TRBV2 and TRBJ2-7; 15 positions agree with TRBD2. This CDR3 contains 16 residues. Germline values: CDR1 SNHLY, CDR2 FYNNEI. Losses at the gene ends were 5 bases for V and 1 base for J; bases not matched to a gene: 3. CDR3 nucleotides: TGTGCCAGCAGTCCCGGGACTAGCGGGAGGTCCTACGAGCAGTACTTC. Amino acids: CASSPGTSGRSYEQYF.